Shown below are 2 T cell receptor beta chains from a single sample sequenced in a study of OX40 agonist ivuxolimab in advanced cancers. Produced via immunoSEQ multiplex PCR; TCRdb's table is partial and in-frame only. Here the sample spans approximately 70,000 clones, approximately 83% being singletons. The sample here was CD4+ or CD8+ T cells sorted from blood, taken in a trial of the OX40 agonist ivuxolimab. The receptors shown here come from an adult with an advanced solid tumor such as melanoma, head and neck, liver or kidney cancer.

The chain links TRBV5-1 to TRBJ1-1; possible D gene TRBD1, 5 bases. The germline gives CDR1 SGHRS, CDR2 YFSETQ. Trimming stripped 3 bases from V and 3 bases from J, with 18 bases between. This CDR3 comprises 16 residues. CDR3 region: CASSSRRGLGDTEAFF. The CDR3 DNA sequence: TGCGCCAGCAGCTCCCGGCGGGGGTTGGGAGACACTGAAGCTTTCTTT.

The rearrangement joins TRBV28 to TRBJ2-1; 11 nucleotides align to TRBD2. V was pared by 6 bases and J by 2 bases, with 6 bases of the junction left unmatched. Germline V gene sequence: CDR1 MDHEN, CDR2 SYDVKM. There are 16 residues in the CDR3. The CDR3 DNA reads TGTGCCAGCAGCCCGACTAGCGGGGCTACCTACAATGAGCAGTTCTTC. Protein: CASSPTSGATYNEQFF.